This T cell receptor (beta chain) was recovered during a study of CD8 T cells in ankylosing spondylitis. Many counts were recorded for this clonotype. Antigen unknown. Study-level points and caveats: Characteristic of ankylosing spondylitis blood, it appeared, was a TCR beta motif comprising several highly homologous variants.

Germline V gene data show CDR1 as MGHDK and CDR2 as SYGVNS. The CDR3 covers 14 residues. Trimming removed 3 bases at V and 2 bases at J, with 10 bases between. TCRdb called the 5' RACE reads again in MiXCR, with one record for every CDR3 protein. The data contain 150,000 to 200,000 distinct CDR3 sequences, about 13% of them singletons. The genes are TRBV25-1 and TRBJ1-1; a weak D match, TRBD1 (5 bases). This clonotype was obtained from a male donor with ankylosing spondylitis or in good health (not recorded which). Sequencing input: blood, either unsorted or a sorted T cell fraction (not recorded which). This CDR3 is CASSDGGYNTEAFF. The CDR3 DNA reads as TGTGCCAGCAGTGATGGGGGGTACAACACTGAAGCTTTCTTT. Based on the CDR3 plus reference TRBV25-1 and TRBJ1-1, the full variable domain is EADIYQTPRYLVIGTGKKITLECSQTMGHDKMYWYQQDPGMELHLIHYSYGVNSTEKGDLSSESTVSRIRTEHFPLTLESARPSHTSQYLCASSDGGYNTEAFFGQGTRLTVV.